Listed below are T cell receptor beta chains from one sample, sequenced in a study of T cells in localized non-small cell lung cancer. Libraries were prepared by immunoSEQ multiplex PCR; TCRdb keeps only in-frame clonotypes and omits some of them. The repertoire holds 70,000 to 90,000 clones, with 65% to 85% as singletons. The sample in question was peripheral blood, obtained before any cancer treatment. Every receptor here comes from a female donor of 60 years or more with stage I lung adenocarcinoma. CDR3s include the opening cysteine and the closing phenylalanine or tryptophan.

j_call v_call cdr3_length cdr3_aa
TRBJ1-5 TRBV9 12 CASSVGNQPQHF
TRBJ2-7 TRBV9 13 CASSVEGLAEQYF
TRBJ2-5 TRBV5-4 13 CASRAGTEETQYF
TRBJ1-1 TRBV12-5 14 CASGLETGLSEAFF
TRBJ1-2 TRBV19 11 CASSMKGGYTF
TRBJ2-1 TRBV5-4 15 CASSELAGEVGEQFF
TRBJ1-4 TRBV10-1 14 CASSTDGNGEKLFF
TRBJ2-7 TRBV10-3 15 CAIRGTSGSPYEQYF
TRBJ2-1 TRBV19 12 CASSLNYNEQFF
TRBJ1-6 TRBV27 15 CASSLLPSYNSPLHF
TRBJ2-3 TRBV4-2 15 CASSPGTSGEDTQYF
TRBJ1-2 TRBV30 12 CAWRGTLPGYTF
TRBJ2-5 TRBV7-2 16 CASSGTSGANQETQYF
TRBJ2-3 TRBV30 14 CAWTRGVRTDTQYF
TRBJ2-7 TRBV9 14 CASSLQDWGGEQYF